This T cell receptor beta chain was found in a study of CD8+CD57+ T cells in acquired aplastic anemia (dated by TCRdb to the late 2010s). In the study overall: A mean of approximately 3 ug of DNA, ranging from roughly 0.2 to 30 ug, was extracted from sorted CD4+ and CD8+ cells. Mean read counts for healthy donor samples were roughly 10 million for CD4+ cells and roughly 12 million for CD8+ cells.

Broad study findings and their caveats: No significant difference in CD8+ Simpson's diversity was found between patients and healthy controls (P=0.060). Although under 35 CD8+ CDR3 sequences were shared by patients and controls, these sequences appeared highly expressed in patients and within the immunodominant clones of patients.

In this study, sorted CD4+ and CD8+ T cells from the blood of healthy subjects and of severe aplastic anemia patients had their TCR repertoires deep-sequenced. Ficoll-Paque density gradient centrifugation was used to isolate peripheral blood mononuclear cells. Before DNA extraction, CD4+ and CD8+ T cells were sorted by FACS or by magnetic beads. Profiling of TCR beta VDJ combinations and CDR3 sequences used genomic DNA as the template. An Illumina HiSeq 2000 was used for TCR repertoire sequencing. The authors' pipeline ran thus. Repertoire assessment relied on Simpson's diversity index, CDR3 size and DJ length profiles, and TRBV/TRBJ rearrangement plots. The most abundant DNA sequence in the deep sequencing data was taken as the immunodominant clone. CDR3 amino acid sequences were screened for sharing across subjects and compared with published repertoires and the VDJdb database. TCRdb trimmed public reads at Q25 via fastp, called clones via MiXCR and kept in-frame beta chains. Each record represents a unique CDR3 protein, reported with the most common genes and DNA among its rows. Clone size and V and J calls follow TCRdb, not the original study. This sample lists about 420,000 distinct CDR3 sequences; 55% to 70% were detected once. Around 4% of the sample comes from the top ten.

Trimming costs V 1 base and J 2 bases, and their ends lie 8 bases apart. From the cysteine up to the phenylalanine, the CDR3 has a length of 14 residues. The only DNA kept is the CDR3, 42 bases in frame from the first base. CDR1 and CDR2 are read off the germline V gene (reference sequence) as LNHDA and SQIVND. For this clonotype: Its antigen remains undetermined. Base qualities are not recorded, but no much larger clone differs from it by a single base.

The sequence joins TRBV19 to TRBJ1-1, with no D gene named confidently. Sequencing was performed on sorted CD4+, CD8+, or CD8+CD57+ T cells (not recorded which) from PBMCs. The clonotype comes from a human donor in good health, serving as a control. In nucleotide form, the sequence is TGTGCCAGTAGTATAGTGGCAGGCAACACTGAAGCTTTCTTT. The resulting protein is CASSIVAGNTEAFF. Reference TRBV19 and TRBJ1-1 proteins supply the regions before and after the CDR3; the full variable domain is: DGGITQSPKYLFRKEGQNVTLSCEQNLNHDAMYWYRQDPGQGLRLIYYSQIVNDFQKGDIAEGYSVSREKKESFPLTVTSAQKNPTAFYLCASSIVAGNTEAFFGQGTRLTVV.